The rows below give T cell receptor beta chains drawn from one sample of a study of shared clonotypes between healthy human individuals. TCRdb's copy holds only in-frame clones and misses some; the assay was immunoSEQ multiplex PCR. This sample has roughly 660,000 clones, with about 92% found just once. The sample was memory CD8+ T cells from PBMCs. These receptors originate from a man between 18 and 35 years old in good health. Some clones in this sample may be carry-over from other donors' samples. Both conserved end residues are part of each CDR3.

TRBJ2-2 TRBV5-6 CASSSPSVNTGELFF
TRBJ1-1 TRBV27 CASSSYRVVTEAFF
TRBJ2-7 TRBV27 CASSLSWAARAYEQYF
TRBJ1-2 TRBV5-8 CASSPPGDGANYGYTF
TRBJ1-2 TRBV4-1 CASSQRTGNNYGYTF
TRBJ2-7 TRBV6-5 CASSLARDYEQYF
TRBJ2-3 TRBV6-5 CASTGGPTDTQYF
TRBJ1-2 TRBV18 CASSSGPSYGYTF
TRBJ2-2 TRBV19 CASRPHPGELFF
TRBJ2-3 TRBV7-9 CASSRTGTSGDTQYF
TRBJ1-4 TRBV27 CASTGGWTNEKLFF
TRBJ2-2 TRBV27 CASRPFKGATGELFF
TRBJ2-1 TRBV2 CASEREAYNEQFF
TRBJ1-1 TRBV6-1 CASSDWANTEAFF
TRBJ2-2 TRBV7-9 CASSDSHSAGELFF
TRBJ1-1 TRBV4-3 CASSQETRGKNTEAFF
TRBJ2-7 TRBV7-8 CASSPRDRGSYEQYF
TRBJ2-7 TRBV6-1 CASRHTNPYEQYF
TRBJ2-7 TRBV5-8 CASSFRGNSPSYEQYF
TRBJ2-1 TRBV27 CASSLRDSRSSDEQFF
TRBJ1-5 TRBV9 CASSPGGGNQPQHF
TRBJ2-1 TRBV6-5 CASSPDRGGGNEQFF
TRBJ2-3 TRBV30 CAWTLGWTGGTDTQYF